These T cell receptor beta chains were read from a single sample in a study of blood T cell repertoires in COVID-19. Profiled with immunoSEQ multiplex PCR; TCRdb holds only in-frame clones, not every one. The sample comprises 470,000 or so clones, approximately 85% of which are singletons, and 3.2% rests with the top ten. Sequenced material: peripheral blood. These receptors were taken from a human donor in a cohort sampled during active COVID-19. CDR3s include the opening cysteine and the closing phenylalanine or tryptophan. Fields, in order: V gene, clone size, J gene, D gene, CDR3 DNA, CDR3 protein. A D gene is named only where the DNA matches it firmly. Size values are once, few and many counts, or a class for expanded clones, and some rows have none.

TRBV5-1	NA	TRBJ2-3	TRBD2	TGCGCCAGCAGCCCGGGACTAGCGGACCTCACAGATACGCAGTATTTT	CASSPGLADLTDTQYF
TRBV25-1	NA	TRBJ2-5	TRBD1	TGTGCCAGCAGTGAACTTAAACAGGGGCGCCTAGAGACCCAGTACTTC	CASSELKQGRLETQYF
TRBV7-2	few	TRBJ2-7	NA	TGTGCCAGCAGCTTAGTAGGAGCTTACGAGCAGTACTTC	CASSLVGAYEQYF
TRBV6-6	NA	TRBJ2-3	NA	TGTGCCAGCAGGGGGCCTAGCGAGGGGACAGATACGCAGTATTTT	CASRGPSEGTDTQYF
TRBV25-1	NA	TRBJ2-1	NA	TGTGCCAGCAGTGAATGGGCTTACAATGAGCAGTTCTTC	CASSEWAYNEQFF
TRBV5-8	NA	TRBJ2-3	TRBD2	TGTGCCAGCAGCCCTGGGACTAGCGGGGCCGCGTGGGATACGCAGTATTTT	CASSPGTSGAAWDTQYF
TRBV3-1/TRBV3-2	few	TRBJ1-5	TRBD1	TGTGCCAGCAGCCAGGTGCAGGGGGATCAGCCCCAGCATTTT	CASSQVQGDQPQHF
TRBV2	NA	TRBJ2-1	TRBD2	TGTGCCAGCAGTGACAAACGGGAGGTATACAATGAGCAGTTCTTC	CASSDKREVYNEQFF
TRBV19	NA	TRBJ2-1	TRBD2	TGTGCCAGTAGTACCCGACTAGCTGGGCCGTTCTTC	CASSTRLAGPFF
TRBV7-2	NA	TRBJ2-2	TRBD2	TGTGCCAGCAGCGTCTCCGGGACTAGCATTAACACCGGGGAGCTGTTTTTT	CASSVSGTSINTGELFF
TRBV5-5	NA	TRBJ2-7	TRBD2	TGTGCCAGACGAGGCTCCATCCCCATCGGGACTAGTGCACGGGAGCAGTACTTC	CARRGSIPIGTSAREQYF
TRBV7-9	NA	TRBJ1-1	TRBD1	TGTGCCAGCAGCTTAGTCGCGGGCACAGGGGGTAGGGCTGAAGCTTTCTTT	CASSLVAGTGGRAEAFF
TRBV5-1	NA	TRBJ2-3	TRBD2	TGCGCCAGCAGCTTGGTTGGTAGCGGGACCGGCACAGATACGCAGTATTTT	CASSLVGSGTGTDTQYF
TRBV18	NA	TRBJ2-7	TRBD1	TGTGCCAGCTCACCACGCGGACAGGGGACCTACGAGCAGTACTTC	CASSPRGQGTYEQYF
TRBV9	NA	TRBJ1-5	TRBD1	TGTGCCAGCAGCGGGGGGACAGGTCTGGGCAATCAGCCCCAGCATTTT	CASSGGTGLGNQPQHF
TRBV28	NA	TRBJ2-1	TRBD2	TGTGCCAGCAGTTTCGGGACTAGCGGTTACAATGAGCAGTTCTTC	CASSFGTSGYNEQFF
TRBV5-1	NA	TRBJ2-7	TRBD1	TGCGCCAGCAGCTTCGGGACAGGTGTCTCCTACGAGCAGTACTTC	CASSFGTGVSYEQYF
TRBV7-2	NA	TRBJ1-1	NA	TGTGCCAGCAGCTTAGAAGGCAAACCGAGGGCAGCTTTCTTT	CASSLEGKPRAAFF
TRBV27	NA	TRBJ2-5	TRBD2	TGTGCCAGCAGGACCCTAGCGGGGCCAGACCAAGAGACCCAGTACTTC	CASRTLAGPDQETQYF
TRBV4-2	once	TRBJ2-3	TRBD2	TGTGCCAGCAGCCAAAGGGTTGGCGGGAGAACCACAGATACGCAGTATTTT	CASSQRVGGRTTDTQYF
TRBV9	NA	TRBJ2-4	NA	TGTGCCAGCAGCGCCGGGGGGCCTTTAAACATTCAGTACTTC	CASSAGGPLNIQYF
TRBV9	NA	TRBJ1-2	NA	TGTGCCAGCAGCCCCTCGGGAAACTATGGCTACACCTTC	CASSPSGNYGYTF
TRBV28	once	TRBJ1-4	TRBD1	TGTGCCAGCACCGCCCCTGGGACAGGAAAACTGTTTTTT	CASTAPGTGKLFF
TRBV16	NA	TRBJ1-2	NA	TGTGCCAGCAGCCAGCAACAGGGAAACTATGGCTACACCTTC	CASSQQQGNYGYTF
TRBV15	NA	TRBJ1-1	NA	TGTGCCACCAGCAGAGATGAGGTGAGGAGTACTGAAGCTTTCTTT	CATSRDEVRSTEAFF
TRBV5-6	NA	TRBJ1-4	NA	TGTGCCAGCAGCTTACAGGGTGTGGTTGAAAAACTGTTTTTT	CASSLQGVVEKLFF
TRBV2	NA	TRBJ1-1	NA	TGTGCCAGCAGAACGGACATGAACACTGAAGCTTTCTTT	CASRTDMNTEAFF
TRBV3-1/TRBV3-2	NA	TRBJ1-1	TRBD1	TGTGCCAGCAGCACTATAGAAGGGAACAGGGGGCTGAATTATAGGGACACTGAAGCTTTCTTT	CASSTIEGNRGLNYRDTEAFF
TRBV2	NA	TRBJ1-2	TRBD1	TGTGCCAGCAGTGAAGTGCAACAGGGGGCACTGGGCTACACCTTC	CASSEVQQGALGYTF
TRBV6-5	NA	TRBJ2-3	NA	TGTGCCAGCAGGGAGACCAAAACAGATACGCAGTATTTT	CASRETKTDTQYF
TRBV11-3	once	TRBJ1-5	TRBD1	TGTGCCAGCAGCTTAGAGCCGCCAGGGGGCTGGCAGCCCCAGCATTTT	CASSLEPPGGWQPQHF
TRBV23-1	NA	TRBJ1-3	NA	TGCGCCAGCAGTCAATCGAACAGGGTAGGAAACACCATATATTTT	CASSQSNRVGNTIYF
TRBV5-1	NA	TRBJ2-7	TRBD2	TGCGCCAGCAGCTTCGGGAGCGGGAGGGGGGACGAGCAGTACTTC	CASSFGSGRGDEQYF
TRBV12-3/TRBV12-4	NA	TRBJ2-5	NA	TGTGCCAGCAGACCAGGGTCAGAGACCCAGTACTTC	CASRPGSETQYF
TRBV15	NA	TRBJ2-7	NA	TGTGCCACCAAGGCAGGGGTCGTCTCCTACGAGCAGTACTTC	CATKAGVVSYEQYF
TRBV4-2	NA	TRBJ2-1	NA	TGTGCCAGCAGCTCCAGACTGACTTATGAGCAGTTCTTC	CASSSRLTYEQFF
TRBV7-3	NA	TRBJ2-1	NA	TGTGCCAGCATCCTACCGGGACTTCCCCTCGGCAATGAGCAGTTCTTC	CASILPGLPLGNEQFF
TRBV2	NA	TRBJ2-7	NA	TGTGCCAGCACCCCTTACGGCGAGCAGTACTTC	CASTPYGEQYF
TRBV28	NA	TRBJ1-2	NA	TGTGCCAGCAGTTCGCCGGAGGTGATCTACTATGGCTACACCTTC	CASSSPEVIYYGYTF
TRBV5-1	NA	TRBJ2-7	NA	TGCGCCAGCAGCTCGGGGGGCGGCGTCACGAGTTACGAGCAGTACTTC	CASSSGGGVTSYEQYF
TRBV30	few	TRBJ2-4	NA	TGTGCCTGGAGTCCGACTCAAAACATTCAGTACTTC	CAWSPTQNIQYF
TRBV2	NA	TRBJ1-5	TRBD1	TGTGCCAGCATGGGAAGACAGGGCCATCAGCCCCAGCATTTT	CASMGRQGHQPQHF
TRBV6-5	NA	TRBJ1-2	TRBD1	TGTGCCAGCAGTTGGGGGGGGACAGGGAGCTATGGCTACACCTTC	CASSWGGTGSYGYTF
TRBV2	NA	TRBJ2-7	NA	TGTGCCAGCAAAGGGGGGGCCTCCTACGAGCAGTACTTC	CASKGGASYEQYF
TRBV2	NA	TRBJ1-1	NA	TGTGCCAGCAGTGTCTCTCGAGGGACTGAAGCTTTCTTT	CASSVSRGTEAFF
TRBV28	NA	TRBJ2-7	NA	TGTGCCAGCAGTCCCCCTAGTTTAGGCGGCGAGCAGTACTTC	CASSPPSLGGEQYF
TRBV19	many	TRBJ1-1	TRBD1	TGTGCCAGTAGTCCTTCACAGGGGGTGAACACTGAAGCTTTCTTT	CASSPSQGVNTEAFF
TRBV10-3	NA	TRBJ2-7	TRBD2	TGTGCCATCAGTGAGCAACTAGCGCCATCCTACGAGCAGTACTTC	CAISEQLAPSYEQYF
TRBV2	NA	TRBJ1-1	NA	TGTGCCAGCAGGATCAGGAACACTGAAGCTTTCTTT	CASRIRNTEAFF
TRBV7-9	few	TRBJ1-2	NA	TGTGCCAGCAGCCCGGGCGGGGCAGGGAACTATGGCTACACCTTC	CASSPGGAGNYGYTF
TRBV21-1	NA	TRBJ2-5	NA	TGTGCCAGCAGCCTACAGATCCCACCGCAAGAGACCCAGTACTTC	CASSLQIPPQETQYF